The T cell receptor (beta chain) described here comes from a study of blood T cell repertoires in COVID-19 (TCRdb year 2020). For the study in its entirety: Samples covering the acute and convalescent phases of COVID-19 were provided by collaborators in the United States, Italy and Spain. The prospective study material was composed of cDNA or gDNA derived from T cells, B-cell-depleted T cells, or PBMCs. The dataset comprised deeply sampled blood TCRbeta repertoires from subjects exposed to, actively infected with, or recovered from COVID-19. A freely available public database, intended as a resource for researchers studying the immune response to SARS-CoV-2, is where the repertoires were released. The samples were drawn from the first 160 participants of the ongoing ImmuneRACE study and from 1,254 subjects provided by 6 global collaborators. Nearly every sample came with metadata listing a de-identified subject ID, COVID-19 status, age in years and sex. Where available, HLA class I and class II types were obtained from metadata supplied by the sample provider rather than from assay-based typing. General study outcomes and caveats: How much clinical and demographic metadata was included differed by source and by participant, and the metadata was provided uncurated.

The CDR3 spans 14 residues, from the cysteine through the phenylalanine. The CDR3 DNA has 42 bases and is translated from base 1. In the germline V gene, CDR1 corresponds to SGHRS and CDR2 to YFSETQ. Trimming takes 2 bases from V and 8 bases from J, and the germline ends sit 14 bases apart. A remark on this clone: Its cognate antigen has yet to be identified. Base qualities are not provided; no much larger clone lies one nucleotide away.

The immunoSEQ Assay, a bias-controlled multiplex PCR, was used to amplify TCRbeta CDR3 regions from genomic DNA. As for the original processing: Nucleated cell counts per sample were estimated from amplification of reference gene primers within the assay. Sequence reads were collapsed and filtered to measure the absolute abundance of every unique TCRbeta CDR3 rearrangement. For each sample, productive Simpson clonality was calculated as the square root of Simpson's diversity index across productive rearrangements. TCRdb mirrors the immuneACCESS table, restricted to in-frame sequences. Some clones are absent from its copies; in checked studies, under half trace to an unresolved V gene, and the reason for the others is unknown. The V and J calls and clone size come from that table; D and trimming were worked out from the DNA. Recorded for this sample are under 250,000 clones; around 90% of them occurred a single time. The ten largest clones represent 2.5% to 3% of the sample.

Participants in the prospective study were aged roughly 18 to 89 years, lived in 20 to 30 United States geographic areas, and enrolled through a virtual design. In the prospective study, cohorts were assigned on the basis of participant-reported clinical history obtained from a screening survey and a study questionnaire. Each participant in the prospective study had whole blood, serum and a nasopharyngeal or oropharyngeal swab collected by mobile phlebotomists. Additional blood draws and questionnaires over an approximately two-month period could optionally be provided by prospective study participants. Blood samples from the prospective study were shipped frozen or at room temperature prior to DNA extraction.

The chain is assembled from TRBV5-1 and TRBJ1-3; confidence is insufficient to name the D gene. The sequenced sample was PBMCs or T cells enriched from blood (not recorded which). The sequence came from a woman aged 25-40 years with acute COVID-19. The bases are TGCGCCAGCAGCTTAGGCGGAGTGGAGGACACCATATATTTT. The translation is CASSLGGVEDTIYF.